One sample yielded the 4 T cell receptor beta chains listed below, sequenced in a study of cytomegalovirus exposure and HLA in healthy donors. The PCR was carried out with 60 Vbeta primers and 13 Jbeta primers. Only in-frame clones appear in the TCRdb table, and some are missing; sequencing was by immunoSEQ multiplex PCR. The sample includes under 200,000 clones, around 77% of them seen just once. The sample comprised PBMCs. All receptors come from a man between 60 and 75 years old in good health and CMV-seronegative.

This chain links TRBV2 with TRBJ2-7; 12 bases agree with TRBD2. The junction had 4 bases not matched to a gene; V was cut back by 5 bases and J by 2 bases. From germline, CDR1 is SNHLY and CDR2 FYNNEI. The CDR3 is made up of 15 amino acids. CDR3 residues: CASSIGLAGPYEQYF. CDR3 sequence (DNA): TGTGCCAGCAGTATAGGACTAGCGGGGCCCTACGAGCAGTACTTC.

The chain couples TRBV6-1 to TRBJ1-5, with TRBD1 matching over 7 bases. The CDR3 totals 14 residues. Trimming cost V 6 bases and J 0 bases; bases outside gene matches: 2. The germline CDR1 and CDR2 sequences are MNHNS and SASEGT. CDR3 in amino acids: CASSRQGSNQPQHF. The CDR3 bases are TGTGCCAGCAGCCGACAGGGTAGCAATCAGCCCCAGCATTTT.

The chain has TRBV28 and TRBJ1-1; possibly TRBD1 for D (5 bases). Germline loops: CDR1 MDHEN, CDR2 SYDVKM. This CDR3 spans 14 amino acids. Trimming cost V 7 bases and J 1 base, with 13 bases left between them. CDR3 sequence: CASIPWGGNTEAFF. CDR3 nucleotide sequence: TGTGCCAGCATCCCATGGGGGGGGAACACTGAAGCTTTCTTT. Full variable domain (outside the CDR3, taken from reference TRBV28 and TRBJ1-1): DVKVTQSSRYLVKRTGEKVFLECVQDMDHENMFWYRQDPGLGLRLIYFSYDVKMKEKGDIPEGYSVSREKKERFSLILESASTNQTSMYLCASIPWGGNTEAFFGQGTRLTVV.

The J gene is TRBJ2-7, the V gene TRBV21-1; the table names TRBD1, a call not compared with the DNA. TRBV21-1 is described as a pseudogene. The CDR3 consists of 14 residues. The chain's CDR3 is CASSAQGPLSEQYF. The CDR3 DNA reads TGTGCCAGCAGCGCACAGGGCCCTCTCAGCGAGCAGTACTTC.